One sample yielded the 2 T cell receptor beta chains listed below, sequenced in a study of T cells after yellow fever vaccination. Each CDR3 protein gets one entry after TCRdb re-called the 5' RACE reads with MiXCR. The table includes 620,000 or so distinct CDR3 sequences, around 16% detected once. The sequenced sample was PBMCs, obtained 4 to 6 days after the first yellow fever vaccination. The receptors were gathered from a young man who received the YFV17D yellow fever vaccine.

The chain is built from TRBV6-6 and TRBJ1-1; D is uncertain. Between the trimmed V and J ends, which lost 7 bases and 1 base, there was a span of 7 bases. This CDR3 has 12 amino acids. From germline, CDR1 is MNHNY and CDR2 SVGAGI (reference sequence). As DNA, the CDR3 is TGTGCCAGCATTCTCCAGAACACTGAAGCTTTCTTT. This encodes CASILQNTEAFF.

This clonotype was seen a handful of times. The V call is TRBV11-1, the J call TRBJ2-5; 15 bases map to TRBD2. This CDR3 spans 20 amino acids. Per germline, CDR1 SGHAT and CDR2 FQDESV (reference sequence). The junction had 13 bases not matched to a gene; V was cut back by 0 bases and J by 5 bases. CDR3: CASSLALRTSGGAVEETQYF. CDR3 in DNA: TGTGCCAGCAGCTTAGCTCTTAGGACTAGCGGGGGGGCCGTGGAGGAGACCCAGTACTTC.